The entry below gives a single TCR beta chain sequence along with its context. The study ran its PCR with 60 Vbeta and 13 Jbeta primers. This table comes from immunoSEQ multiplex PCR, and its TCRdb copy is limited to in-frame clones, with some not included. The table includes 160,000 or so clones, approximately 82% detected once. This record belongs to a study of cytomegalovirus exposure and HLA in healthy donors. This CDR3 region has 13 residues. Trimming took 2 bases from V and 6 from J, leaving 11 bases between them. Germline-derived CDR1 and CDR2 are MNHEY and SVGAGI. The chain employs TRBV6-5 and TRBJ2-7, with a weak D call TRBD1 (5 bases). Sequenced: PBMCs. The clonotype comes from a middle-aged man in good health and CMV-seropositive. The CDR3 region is CASSYARDSEQYV. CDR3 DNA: TGTGCCAGCAGTTACGCCAGGGATTCCGAGCAGTACGTC.